The clone carrying this T cell receptor beta chain was picked up a small number of times. Its cognate antigen is unknown. This sample was taken from a study of human T cells and chemical hapten exposure. Background on the study: Across samples, TCR yields varied, mostly owing to small differences in pooled library volumes. Study-wide findings and caveats: PT1 expanded TCR counts correlated positively with patch test score. Among TCRs, those above 1 in 1000 frequency were unaffected by DPC sensitization.

Time point meaning: patch test 2, 6 weeks after DPC sensitization. Treatment described: therapeutic diphenylcyclopropenone sensitization with weekly scalp DPC. In TCRdb, the RACE reads were re-called with MiXCR into one record per CDR3 protein. The sample includes about 84,000 distinct CDR3 sequences, around 9.3% of them seen just once. The CDR3 consists of 21 residues. The V and J genes are TRBV21-1 and TRBJ1-2; the DNA was not compared with TRBD1, the D call given in the table. TRBV21-1 is annotated as a pseudogene. The TCR was taken from a woman aged 45 to 65 with alopecia areata. Some clones in this sample may be carry-over from other donors' samples. Sequences were derived from whole blood, sampled in connection with sensitization to the hapten diphenylcyclopropenone (DPC). The CDR3, as DNA: TGTGCCAGCAGCATCAAACCACCCCAGGGACAGGGGGGCCTTTTAAACTATGGCTACACCTTC. This codes for CASSIKPPQGQGGLLNYGYTF.